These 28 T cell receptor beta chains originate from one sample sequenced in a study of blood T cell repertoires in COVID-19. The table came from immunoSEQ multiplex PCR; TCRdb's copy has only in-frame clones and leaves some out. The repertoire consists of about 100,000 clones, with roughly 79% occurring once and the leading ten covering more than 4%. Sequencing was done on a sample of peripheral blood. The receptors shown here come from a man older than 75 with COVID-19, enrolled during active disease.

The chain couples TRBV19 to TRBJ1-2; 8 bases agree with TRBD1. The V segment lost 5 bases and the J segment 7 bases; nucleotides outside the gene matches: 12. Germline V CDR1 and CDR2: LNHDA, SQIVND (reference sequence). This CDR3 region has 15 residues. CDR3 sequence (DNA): TGTGCCAGTAGTCCAAACATGGACAGGGTGGGTGGCTACACCTTC. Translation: CASSPNMDRVGGYTF.

CDR3 protein: CASSRGQGSGNTIYF. As DNA, the CDR3 is TGTGCCAGCAGCCGAGGACAGGGGTCAGGAAACACCATATATTTT. V is TRBV3-1 (or the pseudogene TRBV3-2) and J is TRBJ1-3; 9 bases map to TRBD1. The CDR3 loop spans 15 amino acids. V dropped 4 bases and J dropped 4; count of bases not matched to a gene: 5. The germline CDR1 and CDR2 sequences are LGHDT and YNNKEL (reference sequence).

In DNA, the CDR3 is TGTGCCAGCAGCTTAGGAGCGGGAGTTGTTAGTGAGCAGTTCTTC. Residues: CASSLGAGVVSEQFF. The genes are TRBV13 and TRBJ2-1; TRBD2 matches at 8 bases. Germline V CDR1 and CDR2: PRHDT, FYEKMQ (reference sequence). This CDR3 spans 15 amino acids. The V segment lost 0 bases and the J segment 9 bases; nucleotides outside the gene matches: 7.

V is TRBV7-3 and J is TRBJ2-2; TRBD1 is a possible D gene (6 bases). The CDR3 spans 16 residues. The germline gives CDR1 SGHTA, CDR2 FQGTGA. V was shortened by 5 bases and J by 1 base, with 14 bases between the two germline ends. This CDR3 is CASSPETGLNTGELFF. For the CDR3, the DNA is TGTGCCAGCAGCCCCGAGACAGGACTGAACACCGGGGAGCTGTTTTTT. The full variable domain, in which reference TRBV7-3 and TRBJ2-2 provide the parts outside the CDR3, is GAGVSQTPSNKVTEKGKYVELRCDPISGHTALYWYRQSLGQGPEFLIYFQGTGAADDSGLPNDRFFAVRPEGSVSTLKIQRTERGDSAVYLCASSPETGLNTGELFFGEGSRLTVL.

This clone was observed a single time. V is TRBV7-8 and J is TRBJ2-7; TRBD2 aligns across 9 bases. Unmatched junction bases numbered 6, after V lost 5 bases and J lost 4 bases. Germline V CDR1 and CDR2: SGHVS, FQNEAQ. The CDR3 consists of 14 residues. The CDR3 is CASSPLAGAYEQYF. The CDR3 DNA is TGTGCCAGCAGCCCCTTAGCGGGAGCGTACGAGCAGTACTTC.

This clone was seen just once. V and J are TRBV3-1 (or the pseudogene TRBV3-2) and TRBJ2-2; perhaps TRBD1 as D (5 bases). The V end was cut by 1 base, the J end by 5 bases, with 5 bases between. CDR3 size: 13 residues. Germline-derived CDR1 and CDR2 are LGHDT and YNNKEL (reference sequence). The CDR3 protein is CASSQGTTGELFF. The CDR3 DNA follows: TGTGCCAGCAGCCAAGGGACAACCGGGGAGCTGTTTTTT.

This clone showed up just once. The CDR3 bases are TGTGCCAGCAGCGGAGTCTTCCAGGGACAGGGCGAGACCCAGTACTTC. Its protein is CASSGVFQGQGETQYF. V and J are TRBV5-5 and TRBJ2-5, with 9 bases fitting TRBD1. Germline trimming cut 4 bases from V and 5 bases from J; bases unmatched to any gene: 12. The CDR3 is 16 amino acids. From germline, CDR1 is SGHKS and CDR2 YYEKEE (reference sequence).

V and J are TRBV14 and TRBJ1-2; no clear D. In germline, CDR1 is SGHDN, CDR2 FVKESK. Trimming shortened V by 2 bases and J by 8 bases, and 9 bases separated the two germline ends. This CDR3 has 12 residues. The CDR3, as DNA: TGTGCCAGCAGCCAATCCCCCCGGGGCTACACCTTC. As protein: CASSQSPRGYTF.

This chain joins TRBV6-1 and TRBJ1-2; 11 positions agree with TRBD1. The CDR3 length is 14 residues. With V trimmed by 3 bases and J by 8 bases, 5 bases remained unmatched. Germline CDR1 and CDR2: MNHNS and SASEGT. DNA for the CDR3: TGTGCCAGCAGTGACGGACAGGGGGCTCTCGGCTACACCTTC. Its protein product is CASSDGQGALGYTF.

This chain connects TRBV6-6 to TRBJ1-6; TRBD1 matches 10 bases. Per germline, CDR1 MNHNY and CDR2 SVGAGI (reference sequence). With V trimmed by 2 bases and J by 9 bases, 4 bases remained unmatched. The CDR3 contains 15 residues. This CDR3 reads CASSYVGTGVSPLHF. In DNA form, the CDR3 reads TGTGCCAGCAGTTACGTGGGGACAGGGGTTTCACCCCTCCACTTT.

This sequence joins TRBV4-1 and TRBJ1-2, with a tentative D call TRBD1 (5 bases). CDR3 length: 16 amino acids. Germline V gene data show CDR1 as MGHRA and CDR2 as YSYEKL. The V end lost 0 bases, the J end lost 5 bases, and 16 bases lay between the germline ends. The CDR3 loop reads CASSQDGSQGRYGYTF. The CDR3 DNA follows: TGCGCCAGCAGCCAAGATGGGTCGCAGGGTAGGTATGGCTACACCTTC.

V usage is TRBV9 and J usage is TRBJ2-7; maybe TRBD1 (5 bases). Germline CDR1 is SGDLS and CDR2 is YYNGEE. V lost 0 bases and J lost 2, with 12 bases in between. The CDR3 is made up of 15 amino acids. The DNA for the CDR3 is TGTGCCAGCAGCGTAGGCCAGGGCATCACCTACGAGCAGTACTTC. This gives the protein CASSVGQGITYEQYF.

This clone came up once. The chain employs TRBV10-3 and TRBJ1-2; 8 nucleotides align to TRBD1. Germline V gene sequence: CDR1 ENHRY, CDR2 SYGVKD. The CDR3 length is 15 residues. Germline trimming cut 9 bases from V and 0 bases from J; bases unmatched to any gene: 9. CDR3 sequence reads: CAILGQADSNYGYTF. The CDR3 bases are TGTGCCATTCTGGGACAGGCGGACTCTAACTATGGCTACACCTTC.

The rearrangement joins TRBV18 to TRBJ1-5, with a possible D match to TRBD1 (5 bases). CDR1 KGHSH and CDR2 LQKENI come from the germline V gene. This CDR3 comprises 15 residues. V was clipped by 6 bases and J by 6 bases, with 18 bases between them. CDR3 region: CASSEGTVGSQPQHF. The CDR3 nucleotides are TGTGCCAGCTCGGAGGGGACGGTGGGGAGTCAGCCCCAGCATTTT.

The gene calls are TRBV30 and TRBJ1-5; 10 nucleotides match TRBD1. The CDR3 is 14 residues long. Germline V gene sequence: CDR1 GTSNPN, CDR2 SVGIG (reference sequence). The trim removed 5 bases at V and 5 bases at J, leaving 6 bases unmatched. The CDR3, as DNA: TGTGCCTGGGGGGCCGGGACAGGGGATCAGCCCCAGCATTTT. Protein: CAWGAGTGDQPQHF. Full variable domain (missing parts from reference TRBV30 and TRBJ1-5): SQTIHQWPATLVQPVGSPLSLECTVEGTSNPNLYWYRQAAGRGLQLLFYSVGIGQISSEVPQNLSASRPQDRQFILSSKKLLLSDSGFYLCAWGAGTGDQPQHFGDGTRLSIL.

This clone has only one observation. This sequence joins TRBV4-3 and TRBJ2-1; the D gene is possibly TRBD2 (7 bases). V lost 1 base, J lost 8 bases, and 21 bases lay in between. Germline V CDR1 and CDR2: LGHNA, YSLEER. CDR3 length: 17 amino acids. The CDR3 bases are TGCGCCAGCAGCCAAGTCTTAGGGGGGGCCGGGTTGGATGAGCAGTTCTTC. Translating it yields CASSQVLGGAGLDEQFF.

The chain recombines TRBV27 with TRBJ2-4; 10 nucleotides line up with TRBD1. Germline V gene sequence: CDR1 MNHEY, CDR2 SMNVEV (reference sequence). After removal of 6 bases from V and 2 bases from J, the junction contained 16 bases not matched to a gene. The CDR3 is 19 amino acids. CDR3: CASSRTPKTGGAPKNIQYF. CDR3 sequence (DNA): TGTGCCAGCAGCCGAACTCCGAAGACAGGGGGCGCGCCCAAAAACATTCAGTACTTC.

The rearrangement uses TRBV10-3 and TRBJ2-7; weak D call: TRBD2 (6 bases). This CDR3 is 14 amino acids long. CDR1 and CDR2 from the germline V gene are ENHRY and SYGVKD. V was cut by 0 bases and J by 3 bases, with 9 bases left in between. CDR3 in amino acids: CAISESVADYEQYF. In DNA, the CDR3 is TGTGCCATCAGTGAGTCGGTAGCGGACTACGAGCAGTACTTC.

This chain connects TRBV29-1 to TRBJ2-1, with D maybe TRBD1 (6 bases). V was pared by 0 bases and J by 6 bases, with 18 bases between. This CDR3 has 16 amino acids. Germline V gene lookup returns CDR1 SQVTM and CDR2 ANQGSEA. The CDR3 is CSVEERVGTWVNEQFF. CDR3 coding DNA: TGCAGCGTTGAAGAGCGGGTCGGGACATGGGTCAATGAGCAGTTCTTC.

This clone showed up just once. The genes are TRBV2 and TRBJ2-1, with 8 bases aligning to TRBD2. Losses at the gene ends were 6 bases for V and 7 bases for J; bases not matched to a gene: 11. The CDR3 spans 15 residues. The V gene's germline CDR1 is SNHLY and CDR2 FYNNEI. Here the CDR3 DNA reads TGTGCCAGCAGGAGAACTAGCGGCTCTGGTAATGAGCAGTTCTTC. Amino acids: CASRRTSGSGNEQFF.

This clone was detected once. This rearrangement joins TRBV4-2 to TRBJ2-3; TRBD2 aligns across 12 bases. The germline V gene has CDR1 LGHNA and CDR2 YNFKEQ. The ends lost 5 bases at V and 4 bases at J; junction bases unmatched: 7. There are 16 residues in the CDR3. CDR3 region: CASSYRLAGDSDTQYF. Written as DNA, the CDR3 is TGTGCCAGCAGCTACAGACTAGCGGGGGACTCAGATACGCAGTATTTT.

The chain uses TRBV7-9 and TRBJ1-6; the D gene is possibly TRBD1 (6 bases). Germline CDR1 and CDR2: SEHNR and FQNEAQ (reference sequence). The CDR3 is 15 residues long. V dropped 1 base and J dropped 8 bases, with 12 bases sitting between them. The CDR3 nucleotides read TGTGCCAGCAGCTTAGGCAGGGGCACTTATTCACCCCTCCACTTT. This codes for CASSLGRGTYSPLHF.

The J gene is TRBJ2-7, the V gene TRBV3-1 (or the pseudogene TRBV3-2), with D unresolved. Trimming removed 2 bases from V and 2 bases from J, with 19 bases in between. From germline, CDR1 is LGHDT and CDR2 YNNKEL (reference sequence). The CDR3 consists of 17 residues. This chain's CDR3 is CASSQKDRSGIPYEQYF. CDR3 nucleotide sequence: TGTGCCAGCAGCCAAAAAGATAGGTCAGGAATACCCTACGAGCAGTACTTC.

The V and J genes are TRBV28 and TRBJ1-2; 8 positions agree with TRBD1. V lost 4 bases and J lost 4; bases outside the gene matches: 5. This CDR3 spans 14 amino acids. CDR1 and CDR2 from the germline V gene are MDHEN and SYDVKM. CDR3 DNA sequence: TGTGCCAGCAGTTCCTCGACAGGGGTCTATGGCTACACCTTC. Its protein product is CASSSSTGVYGYTF.

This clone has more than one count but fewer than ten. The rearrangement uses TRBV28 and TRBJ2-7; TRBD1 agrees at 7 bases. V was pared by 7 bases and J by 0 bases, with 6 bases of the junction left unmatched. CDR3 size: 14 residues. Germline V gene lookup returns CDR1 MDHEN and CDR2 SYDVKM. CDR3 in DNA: TGTGCCAGCAATCGACAGGGTCCCTCCTACGAGCAGTACTTC. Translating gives CASNRQGPSYEQYF.

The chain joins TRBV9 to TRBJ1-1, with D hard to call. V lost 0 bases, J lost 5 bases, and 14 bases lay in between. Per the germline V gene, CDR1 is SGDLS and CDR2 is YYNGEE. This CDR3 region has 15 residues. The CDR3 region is CASSVGFGVQTEAFF. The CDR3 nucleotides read TGTGCCAGCAGCGTAGGATTCGGGGTCCAGACTGAAGCTTTCTTT.

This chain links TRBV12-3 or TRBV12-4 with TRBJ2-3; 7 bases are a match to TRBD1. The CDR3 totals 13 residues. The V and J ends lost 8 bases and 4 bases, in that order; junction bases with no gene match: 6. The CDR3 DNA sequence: TGTGCCAGCCACAGGGGAAGGCCAGATACGCAGTATTTT. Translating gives CASHRGRPDTQYF.

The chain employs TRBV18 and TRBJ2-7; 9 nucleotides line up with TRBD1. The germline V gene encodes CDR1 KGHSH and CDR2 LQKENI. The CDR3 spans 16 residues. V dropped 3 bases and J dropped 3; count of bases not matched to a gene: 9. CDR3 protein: CASSPSRQGVIYEQYF. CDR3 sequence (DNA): TGTGCCAGCTCACCCTCCCGACAGGGGGTAATCTACGAGCAGTACTTC.